These 28 T cell receptor beta chains came from one sample sequenced in a study of blood T cell repertoires in COVID-19. Assay used: immunoSEQ multiplex PCR; TCRdb lists only in-frame clones, some missing. The table shows 65,000 to 90,000 clones, with approximately 76% occurring only once. The sample comprised peripheral blood. The source is a man in his 70s with active or convalescent COVID-19.

The chain couples TRBV3-1 (or the pseudogene TRBV3-2) to TRBJ2-5, with 7 bases aligning to TRBD2. V lost 4 bases and J lost 7; bases outside the gene matches: 15. Germline CDR1 reads LGHDT; CDR2 reads YNNKEL (reference sequence). The CDR3 has 16 amino acids. CDR3 DNA: TGTGCCAGCAGCCCACGGACGGGGGGATTGTGGGGGACCCAGTACTTC. It encodes CASSPRTGGLWGTQYF.

The rearrangement joins TRBV5-1 to TRBJ2-7; 9 bases are shared with TRBD2. The germline CDR1 and CDR2 sequences are SGHRS and YFSETQ. This CDR3 region has 14 residues. V gave up 4 bases and J gave up 4 bases; unmatched junction bases: 6. CDR3 protein: CASSPTSGSYEQYF. Here the CDR3 DNA reads TGCGCCAGCAGCCCAACTAGCGGGTCTTACGAGCAGTACTTC.

V and J are TRBV20-1 and TRBJ2-3, with a possible D match to TRBD2 (5 bases). The CDR3 spans 13 residues. The germline CDR1 and CDR2 sequences are DFQATT and SNEGSKA (reference sequence). V was trimmed by 3 bases and J by 5 bases, leaving 12 bases between them. In DNA form, the CDR3 reads TGCAGTGCTAGTGAGGCCGGGAAAGATACGCAGTATTTT. Protein: CSASEAGKDTQYF.

The rearrangement uses TRBV25-1 and TRBJ1-3; D perhaps matches TRBD1 (6 bases). V lost 6 bases and J 7 bases, leaving 16 bases between the germline ends. CDR3 length equals 14 residues. The germline V gene encodes CDR1 MGHDK and CDR2 SYGVNS. Written as DNA, the CDR3 is TGTGCCAGCAGCCCACAGGGTGTGCGGAACACCATATATTTT. It is translated as CASSPQGVRNTIYF.

The rearrangement joins TRBV19 to TRBJ2-1; unclear D gene. Trimming took 7 bases from V and 4 from J, leaving 5 bases between them. This CDR3 has 11 residues. CDR1 LNHDA and CDR2 SQIVND come from the germline V gene (reference sequence). The CDR3 loop reads CASTGYNEQFF. The DNA for the CDR3 is TGTGCCAGTACCGGTTACAATGAGCAGTTCTTC.

This chain connects TRBV9 to TRBJ1-5; possibly TRBD1 for D (6 bases). The V end was cut by 4 bases, the J end by 9 bases, with 26 bases between. Germline V lookup: CDR1 SGDLS, CDR2 YYNGEE. CDR3 length: 17 amino acids. Written as DNA, the CDR3 is TGTGCCAGCAGCCCCCTCTGGACAGCCAAGGAGTATCGGCCCCAGCATTTT. This codes for CASSPLWTAKEYRPQHF.

The J gene is TRBJ2-3, the V gene TRBV18; D may be TRBD2 (5 bases). Trimming removed 5 bases from V and 3 bases from J, with 18 bases in between. This CDR3 is built from 16 residues. Per germline, CDR1 KGHSH and CDR2 LQKENI. The CDR3 is CASSGNGVPGTDTQYF. CDR3 in DNA: TGTGCCAGCTCAGGTAATGGAGTGCCGGGAACAGATACGCAGTATTTT.

This sequence joins TRBV2 and TRBJ2-3; maybe TRBD2 (6 bases). CDR1 and CDR2 (germline): SNHLY, FYNNEI. Trimming cost V 3 bases and J 8 bases, with 15 bases left between them. The CDR3 consists of 14 residues. CDR3 protein: CASSERGTGVTQYF. For the CDR3, the DNA is TGTGCCAGCAGTGAGCGGGGAACCGGGGTTACGCAGTATTTT.

The chain uses TRBV11-2 and TRBJ2-5; D may be TRBD2 (7 bases). Germline lookup yields CDR1 SGHAT and CDR2 FQNNGV. The CDR3 is 15 amino acids. The V and J ends lost 2 bases and 3 bases respectively, with 13 bases between them. The CDR3 nucleotides are TGTGCCAGCAGCTTAAGGGGGGGGTACGAAGAGACCCAGTACTTC. Protein product: CASSLRGGYEETQYF.

This clone has just one count. This sequence joins TRBV12-3 or TRBV12-4 and TRBJ2-5; weak D call: TRBD1 (5 bases). Between the trimmed V and J ends, which lost 6 bases and 5 bases, there was a span of 13 bases. The CDR3 covers 13 residues. CDR3 sequence (DNA): TGTGCCAGCAGCTCCGACAGTCGCGAGACCCAGTACTTC. It translates to CASSSDSRETQYF.

J is TRBJ2-2 and V is TRBV7-9; no clear D gene. Germline CDR1 SEHNR, CDR2 FQNEAQ (reference sequence). Trimming shortened V by 3 bases and J by 4 bases, and 3 bases separated the two germline ends. The CDR3 runs 12 residues. The CDR3 DNA follows: TGTGCCAGCAGCTTTATCACCGGGGAGCTGTTTTTT. Translation: CASSFITGELFF.

Ten or more counts support this clone. The CDR3, as DNA: TGCAGTGCTAGTCAAGGGACAGGGGGCGCGTGGGGAGCTTTCTTT. Translating it yields CSASQGTGGAWGAFF. The V call is TRBV20-1, the J call TRBJ1-1; 12 nucleotides line up with TRBD1. The length of the CDR3 is 15 residues. V shed 3 bases and J 10 bases; nucleotides not matched to a gene: 12. Germline assignment: CDR1 DFQATT and CDR2 SNEGSKA (reference sequence).

The chain recombines TRBV19 with TRBJ2-4; TRBD1 might be the D (5 bases). Between the trimmed V and J ends, which lost 0 bases and 2 bases, there was a span of 14 bases. From germline, CDR1 is LNHDA and CDR2 SQIVND (reference sequence). This CDR3 region has 17 residues. CDR3 nucleotide sequence: TGTGCCAGTAGTATAGATCATACACAGGTTCCCAAAAACATTCAGTACTTC. Amino acid sequence: CASSIDHTQVPKNIQYF.

This clone was seen once. The chain employs TRBV28 and TRBJ2-7; D may be TRBD1 (6 bases). The CDR3 is 14 amino acids. In germline, CDR1 is MDHEN, CDR2 SYDVKM. The germline V and J ends were trimmed by 7 bases and 2 bases, with 15 bases remaining between them. For the CDR3, the DNA is TGTGCCAGCAAGGGGTGGGGACAAACCTACGAGCAGTACTTC. It is translated as CASKGWGQTYEQYF.

Only one count was recorded for this clone. The chain combines TRBV12-5 with TRBJ2-3; 9 bases are shared with TRBD1. The CDR3 is 15 residues long. Looked up from germline, CDR1 is LGHNT and CDR2 is FRNRAP. The V and J ends lost 7 bases and 0 bases, in that order; junction bases with no gene match: 5. CDR3 sequence (DNA): TGTGCTAGTGATCCCGGGACAGGGAGCACAGATACGCAGTATTTT. Translating it yields CASDPGTGSTDTQYF.

The chain joins TRBV7-8 to TRBJ2-3; weak D call: TRBD2 (5 bases). Deletions cut 2 bases from V and 7 bases from J, with 7 bases between. The CDR3 is 12 residues long. CDR1 SGHVS and CDR2 FQNEAQ come from the germline V gene. The CDR3 loop is CASSLLANTQYF. CDR3 sequence (DNA): TGTGCCAGCAGCTTATTAGCGAATACGCAGTATTTT.

Only a few counts were recorded for this clone. This sequence joins TRBV12-5 and TRBJ1-6, with no clear D. CDR1 and CDR2 (germline): LGHNT, FRNRAP. The CDR3 totals 13 residues. V lost 6 bases and J lost 10, with 13 bases in between. The chain's CDR3 is CASGLEGGSPLHF. For the CDR3, the DNA is TGTGCTAGTGGCCTAGAGGGAGGATCACCCCTCCACTTT. The whole variable domain, remainder taken from reference TRBV12-5 and TRBJ1-6, is DARVTQTPRHKVTEMGQEVTMRCQPILGHNTVFWYRQTMMQGLELLAYFRNRAPLDDSGMPKDRFSAEMPDATLATLKIQPSEPRDSAVYFCASGLEGGSPLHFGNGTRLTVT.

The V gene is TRBV3-1 (or the pseudogene TRBV3-2), the J gene TRBJ1-6, with D uncertain. This CDR3 is 15 amino acids long. V was trimmed by 2 bases and J by 10 bases, leaving 15 bases between them. Per the germline V gene, CDR1 is LGHDT and CDR2 is YNNKEL (reference sequence). The CDR3 DNA follows: TGTGCCAGCAGCCAAATTCTGGCAGGTCCGTCACCCCTCCACTTT. It codes for CASSQILAGPSPLHF.

This CDR3 is CASAEQGESDTQYF. DNA of the CDR3: TGTGCCAGCGCGGAGCAGGGGGAGTCAGATACGCAGTATTTT. The chain carries TRBV6-5 and TRBJ2-3; 7 bases are shared with TRBD1. Germline V CDR1 and CDR2: MNHEY, SVGAGI. With 8 bases clipped from V and 4 bases from J, the junction kept 9 bases outside the gene matches. The CDR3 sequence is 14 residues long.

The V and J genes are TRBV4-2 and TRBJ2-1; 11 bases are a match to TRBD2. The germline V gene encodes CDR1 LGHNA and CDR2 YNFKEQ. V dropped 1 base and J dropped 5; count of bases not matched to a gene: 7. The CDR3 is 17 amino acids. CDR3 amino acids: CASSQVNSGGANNEQFF. For the CDR3, the DNA is TGTGCCAGCAGCCAAGTTAATAGCGGGGGGGCGAACAATGAGCAGTTCTTC.

This chain's CDR3 is CASSGPGQRTYSNQPQHF. DNA for the CDR3: TGTGCCAGCAGTGGACCGGGACAGCGAACATATAGCAATCAGCCCCAGCATTTT. The chain combines TRBV6-1 with TRBJ1-5; the match to TRBD1 covers 7 bases. The CDR3 covers 18 residues. The trim removed 4 bases at V and 0 bases at J, leaving 12 bases unmatched. Germline CDR1 reads MNHNS; CDR2 reads SASEGT.

CDR3 coding DNA: TGTGCCAGCAGCTTCGCGGGCGGGGGTTACGAGCAGTACTTC. Its translation is CASSFAGGGYEQYF. This sequence joins TRBV7-3 and TRBJ2-7; 7 bases align to TRBD2. The CDR3 runs 14 residues. Germline loops: CDR1 SGHTA, CDR2 FQGTGA. V lost 3 bases, J lost 4 bases, and 6 bases stayed unmatched.

The CDR3 DNA is TGTGCCAGCAGTTTATACGGGACAGAGAGGCCCGGGGAGCTGTTTTTT. Translating gives CASSLYGTERPGELFF. This chain links TRBV28 with TRBJ2-2; the match to TRBD1 covers 7 bases. With 1 base clipped from V and 6 bases from J, the junction kept 8 bases outside the gene matches. Germline loops: CDR1 MDHEN, CDR2 SYDVKM. The CDR3 covers 16 residues.

The V and J genes are TRBV9 and TRBJ1-4; TRBD1 might be the D (5 bases). This CDR3 is 13 amino acids long. Germline V gene sequence: CDR1 SGDLS, CDR2 YYNGEE. Trimming took 0 bases from V and 6 from J, leaving 6 bases between them. The CDR3 bases are TGTGCCAGCAGCGTAGTAGGGGATGAAAAACTGTTTTTT. This sequence encodes CASSVVGDEKLFF.

The chain is built from TRBV6-5 and TRBJ1-1; D possibly corresponds to TRBD1 (5 bases). Per germline, CDR1 MNHEY and CDR2 SVGAGI. The CDR3 length is 14 residues. Trimming took off 7 bases at V and 3 bases at J, with 15 bases between the two ends. DNA for the CDR3: TGTGCCAGCACATTGGGGGGGTCGGACACTGAAGCTTTCTTT. Amino acid sequence: CASTLGGSDTEAFF.

This clone is a singleton in its sample. This chain uses TRBV28 with TRBJ1-5, with 9 bases matching TRBD1. Germline-derived CDR1 and CDR2 are MDHEN and SYDVKM. The ends lost 9 bases at V and 5 bases at J; junction bases unmatched: 14. CDR3 length: 16 residues. The CDR3 sequence: CASTTSGTGLHQPQHF. The CDR3 DNA is TGTGCCAGTACGACCTCCGGGACAGGGCTACATCAGCCCCAGCATTTT.

This clone was seen many times. The chain uses TRBV9 and TRBJ2-2; tentatively, D is TRBD2 (6 bases). CDR1 and CDR2 from the germline V gene are SGDLS and YYNGEE. This CDR3 comprises 16 residues. The V end lost 4 bases, the J end lost 2 bases, and 15 bases lay between the germline ends. The CDR3 is CASSPPAAGNTGELFF. CDR3 DNA sequence: TGTGCCAGCAGCCCCCCGGCGGCGGGAAACACCGGGGAGCTGTTTTTT.

The CDR3 DNA sequence: TGCGCCAGCAGTCCTACCGGGACTCTGGGAGGCTACACCTTC. Its translation: CASSPTGTLGGYTF. The genes are TRBV4-1 and TRBJ1-2; D might be TRBD1 (5 bases). The germline V gene encodes CDR1 MGHRA and CDR2 YSYEKL. With 6 bases removed from V and 8 bases from J, the gap between germline ends came to 19 bases. The CDR3 consists of 14 residues.